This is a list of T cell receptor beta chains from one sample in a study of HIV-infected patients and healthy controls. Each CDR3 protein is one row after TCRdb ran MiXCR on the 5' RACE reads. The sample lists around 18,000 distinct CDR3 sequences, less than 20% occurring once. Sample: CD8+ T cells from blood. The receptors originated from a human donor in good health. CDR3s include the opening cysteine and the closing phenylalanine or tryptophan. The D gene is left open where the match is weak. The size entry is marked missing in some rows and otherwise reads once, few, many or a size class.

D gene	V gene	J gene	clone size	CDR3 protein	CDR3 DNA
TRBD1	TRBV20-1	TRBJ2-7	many	CSARDGTGVYEQYF	TGCAGTGCTAGAGACGGGACAGGGGTCTACGAGCAGTACTTC
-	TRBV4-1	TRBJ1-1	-	CASSQDPAPEAFF	TGCGCCAGCAGCCAAGACCCCGCTCCTGAAGCTTTCTTT
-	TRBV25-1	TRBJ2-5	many	CASSAGVQETQYF	TGTGCCAGCAGTGCGGGCGTCCAAGAGACCCAGTACTTC
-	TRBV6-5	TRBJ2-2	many	CASSYSGMGTGELFF	TGTGCCAGCAGTTACTCGGGCATGGGTACCGGGGAGCTGTTTTTT
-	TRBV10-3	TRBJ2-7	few	CAISDWTDTYEQYF	TGTGCCATCAGTGACTGGACTGACACCTACGAGCAGTACTTC
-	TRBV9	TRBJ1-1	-	CASSGRDRIGAFF	TGTGCCAGCAGCGGGAGAGACAGGATTGGGGCTTTCTTT
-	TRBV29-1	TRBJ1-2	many	CSVVDSMTHDYYGYTF	TGCAGCGTGGTAGACAGCATGACTCATGACTATTATGGCTACACCTTC
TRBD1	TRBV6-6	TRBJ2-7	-	CASSYPGQGDNEQYF	TGTGCCAGCAGTTACCCCGGACAGGGGGACAACGAGCAGTACTTC
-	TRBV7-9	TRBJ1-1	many	CASSWRAEAFF	TGTGCCAGCAGCTGGAGAGCTGAAGCTTTCTTT
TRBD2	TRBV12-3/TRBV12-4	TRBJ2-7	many	CASSSSGSVDEQYF	TGTGCCAGCAGCTCTAGCGGGAGCGTCGACGAGCAGTACTTC
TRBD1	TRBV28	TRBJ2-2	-	CASSYGTGATGELFF	TGTGCCAGCAGTTATGGGACAGGGGCCACCGGGGAGCTGTTTTTT
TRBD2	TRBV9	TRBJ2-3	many	CASSVARLAEKNTDTQYF	TGTGCCAGCAGCGTAGCTAGGCTAGCGGAAAAAAACACAGATACGCAGTATTTT
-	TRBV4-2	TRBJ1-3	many	CASSQMLVTGNTIYF	TGTGCCAGCAGCCAGATGCTTGTGACTGGAAACACCATATATTTT
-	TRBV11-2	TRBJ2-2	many	CASSLHSAGELFF	TGTGCCAGCAGCTTACACAGTGCCGGGGAGCTGTTTTTT
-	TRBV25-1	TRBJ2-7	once	CASSENEFPGISYEQYF	TGTGCCAGCAGTGAAAATGAGTTTCCGGGGATCTCCTACGAGCAGTACTTC
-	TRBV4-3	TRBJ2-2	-	CASSQDDETTGELFF	TGCGCCAGCAGCCAGGACGACGAAACAACCGGGGAGCTGTTTTTT
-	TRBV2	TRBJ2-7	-	CASGQGHF	TGTGCCAGCGGTCAGGGTCACTTC
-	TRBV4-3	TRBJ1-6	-	CASSQDHRDSPLHF	TGCGCCAGCAGCCAAGATCACAGGGATTCACCCCTCCACTTT
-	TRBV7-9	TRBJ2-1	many	CASSLLGANRRTTNEQFF	TGTGCCAGCAGCTTATTGGGGGCCAACCGTCGGACCACCAATGAGCAGTTCTTC
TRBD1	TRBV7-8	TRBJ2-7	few	CASRDSISYEQYF	TGTGCCAGCCGGGACAGCATCTCCTACGAGCAGTACTTC
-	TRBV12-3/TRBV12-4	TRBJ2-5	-	CASSPAGRETQYF	TGTGCCAGCAGCCCGGCGGGGCGTGAGACCCAGTACTTC
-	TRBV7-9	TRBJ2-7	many	CASSLATGSSYEQYF	TGTGCCAGCAGCTTAGCGACGGGGAGTTCCTACGAGCAGTACTTC
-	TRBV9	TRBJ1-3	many	CASSHDSIASGNTIYF	TGTGCCAGCAGCCATGACAGCATCGCCTCTGGAAACACCATATATTTT
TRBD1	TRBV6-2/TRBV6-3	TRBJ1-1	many	CASSYMQGGEEAFF	TGTGCCAGCAGTTACATGCAGGGGGGGGAAGAAGCTTTCTTT
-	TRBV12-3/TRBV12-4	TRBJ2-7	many	CASSFGQGTEQYF	TGTGCCAGCAGTTTTGGGCAGGGTACCGAGCAGTACTTC
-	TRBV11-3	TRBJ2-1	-	CASSLNPLAYSLSENEQFF	TGTGCCAGCAGCTTAAACCCCCTAGCCTATAGTCTAAGTGAGAATGAGCAGTTCTTC
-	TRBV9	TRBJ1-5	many	CASSVGPGINQPQHF	TGTGCCAGCAGCGTAGGCCCAGGGATCAATCAGCCCCAGCATTTT
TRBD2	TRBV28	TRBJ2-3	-	CASSFLSGGSTDTQYF	TGTGCCAGCAGTTTTCTTTCCGGGGGGTCCACAGATACGCAGTATTTT
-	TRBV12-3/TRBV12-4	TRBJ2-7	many	CASSFTGSSYEQYF	TGTGCCAGCAGTTTCACAGGTAGCTCCTACGAGCAGTACTTC
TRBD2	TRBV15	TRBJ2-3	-	CATSSGLAEPGTDTQYF	TGTGCCACCAGCAGCGGACTAGCGGAGCCCGGCACAGATACGCAGTATTTT
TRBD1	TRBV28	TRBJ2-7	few	CASSLGQGAFYEQYF	TGTGCCAGCAGTCTGGGACAGGGGGCGTTCTACGAGCAGTACTTC
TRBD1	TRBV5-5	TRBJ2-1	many	CASSSSDRDYNEQFF	TGTGCCAGCAGTTCGTCGGACAGGGATTACAATGAGCAGTTCTTC
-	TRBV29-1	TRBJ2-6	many	CSAETANSGANVLTF	TGCAGCGCTGAGACAGCGAACTCTGGGGCCAACGTCCTGACTTTC
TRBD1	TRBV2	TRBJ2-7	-	CASRAGTGVFYEQYF	TGTGCCAGCAGAGCCGGGACAGGGGTTTTCTACGAGCAGTACTTC
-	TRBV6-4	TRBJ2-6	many	CASSDSKGSGANVLTF	TGTGCCAGCAGTGACTCGAAGGGTTCTGGGGCCAACGTCCTGACTTTC
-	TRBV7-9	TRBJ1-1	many	CASSPDSYTEAFF	TGTGCCAGCAGCCCCGACAGCTACACTGAAGCTTTCTTT
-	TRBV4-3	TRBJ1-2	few	CASKTSGGNYGYTF	TGCGCCAGCAAAACTTCCGGTGGAAACTATGGCTACACCTTC
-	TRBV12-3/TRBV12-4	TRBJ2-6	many	CASSSRGGSGANVLTF	TGTGCCAGCAGTTCCCGAGGGGGCTCTGGGGCCAACGTCCTGACTTTC
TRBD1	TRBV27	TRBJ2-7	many	CASSFVGTGYEQYF	TGTGCCAGCAGTTTTGTCGGGACAGGGTACGAGCAGTACTTC
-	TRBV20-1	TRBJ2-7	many	CSARDPGWHPYEQYF	TGCAGTGCTAGAGATCCCGGGTGGCACCCCTACGAGCAGTACTTC
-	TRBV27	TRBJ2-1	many	CASSFRSGYNEQFF	TGTGCCAGCAGTTTTCGTTCCGGCTACAATGAGCAGTTCTTC
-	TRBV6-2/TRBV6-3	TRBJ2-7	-	CASGLSTVHEQYF	TGTGCCAGCGGCCTTAGCACAGTCCACGAGCAGTACTTC
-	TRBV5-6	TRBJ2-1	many	CASSSDGETGLGYNEQFF	TGTGCCAGCAGCTCCGACGGTGAAACGGGGTTGGGGTACAATGAGCAGTTCTTC
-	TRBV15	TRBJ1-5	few	CATSDNQRSNQPQHF	TGTGCCACCAGCGACAACCAGCGTAGCAATCAGCCCCAGCATTTT
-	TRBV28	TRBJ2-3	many	CASSFVPASWSTDTQYF	TGTGCCAGCAGTTTCGTTCCGGCGTCGTGGAGTACAGATACGCAGTATTTT
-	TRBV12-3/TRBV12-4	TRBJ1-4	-	CASSARGSEKLFF	TGTGCCAGCAGTGCGCGGGGGAGTGAAAAACTGTTTTTT
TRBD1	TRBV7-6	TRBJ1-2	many	CAIKTGTGVNYGYTF	TGTGCCATCAAAACCGGGACAGGGGTTAACTATGGCTACACCTTC
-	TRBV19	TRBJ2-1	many	CASSPGGPQFF	TGTGCCAGTAGTCCCGGGGGCCCGCAGTTCTTC
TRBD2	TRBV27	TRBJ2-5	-	CASSLVPAGVETQYF	TGTGCCAGCAGTTTAGTCCCAGCGGGGGTGGAGACCCAGTACTTC
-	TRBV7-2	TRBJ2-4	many	CASSSSGTVAKNIQYF	TGTGCCAGCAGCTCAAGCGGGACAGTAGCCAAAAACATTCAGTACTTC
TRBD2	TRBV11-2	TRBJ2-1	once	CASSFPLAGASSYNEQFF	TGTGCCAGCAGCTTTCCACTAGCGGGGGCAAGCTCCTACAATGAGCAGTTCTTC
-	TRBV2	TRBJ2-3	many	CASSERDDTDTQYF	TGTGCCAGCAGTGAGCGAGACGACACAGATACGCAGTATTTT
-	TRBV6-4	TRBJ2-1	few	CASSARGAEGLYEQFF	TGTGCCAGCAGTGCCCGGGGGGCGGAAGGATTGTATGAGCAGTTCTTC
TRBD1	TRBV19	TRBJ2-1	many	CASSAGTGDYNEQFF	TGTGCCAGTAGTGCCGGGACAGGGGACTACAATGAGCAGTTCTTC
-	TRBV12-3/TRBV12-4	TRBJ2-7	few	CASSYLSHEQYF	TGTGCCAGCAGTTATCTTTCCCACGAGCAGTACTTC